A selection of T cell receptor beta chains follows, all from one sample in a study of T cells expressing NK-cell markers. TCRdb reprocessed the 5' RACE reads and stores each CDR3 protein as one record, lacking DNA. This repertoire includes approximately 550,000 distinct CDR3 sequences. Sequencing input: blood T cells: a sorted CD56 or NKG2C T cell subset, CD4+ or CD8+ T cells, or bulk PBMC T cells (not recorded which). The receptor source for this set is a man aged 18-30 years in good health. Both conserved end residues are part of each CDR3.

v_call	j_call	cdr3_aa
TRBV7-2	TRBJ1-5	CASSLGAALGQPQHF
TRBV29-1	TRBJ2-1	CSVDRVGEQFF
TRBV18	TRBJ1-5	CASSPRGDRNQPQHF
TRBV20-1	TRBJ2-5	CSARPGLLETQYF
TRBV29-1	TRBJ1-4	CSPRIGEKLFF
TRBV7-2	TRBJ1-5	CASSLGHDQPQHF
TRBV11-2	TRBJ2-3	CASSSINLAGVKDTQYF
TRBV5-1	TRBJ2-5	CASSLGLAGVLETQYF
TRBV4-3	TRBJ2-4	CASSQDENIQYF
TRBV7-9	TRBJ2-1	CASTSGRLSLDEQFF
TRBV14	TRBJ2-7	CASSHFLAGSYEQYF
TRBV29-1	TRBJ2-1	CSVEWGPYNEQFF
TRBV5-1	TRBJ2-2	CASSLTIAGDTGELFF
TRBV6-1	TRBJ2-1	CASSEAYSSYNEQFF
TRBV27	TRBJ1-3	CASSLSQQGASSGNTIYF